This TCR beta chain was recovered during a study of blood T cell repertoires in COVID-19. Turning to the study itself: Samples representing acute and convalescent COVID-19 were sourced from the United States, Italy and Spain.

Sequencing was performed with immunoSEQ multiplex PCR; in TCRdb, only in-frame clones are kept and a portion is missing. Of around 97,000 clones listed, 82% are singletons. The germline V gene has CDR1 MNHEY and CDR2 SMNVEV (reference sequence). The CDR3 covers 15 residues. V lost 4 bases to trimming and J lost 6 bases; unmatched junction nucleotides: 12. This chain links TRBV27 with TRBJ2-7; 7 bases fit TRBD2. The sequenced sample consisted of peripheral blood. The sequence was obtained from a man in his 70s with acute or convalescent COVID-19. The CDR3 region is CASSSAGAGVREQYF. The CDR3 DNA follows: TGTGCCAGCAGTTCGGCCGGGGCGGGAGTACGCGAGCAGTACTTC.